A selection of T cell receptor beta chains follows, all from one sample in a study of early T cells in non-severe SARS-CoV-2 infection. TCRdb re-called the 5' RACE reads through MiXCR, storing one row per CDR3 protein. The sample consists of roughly 35,000 distinct CDR3 sequences, under 5% of them appearing once. Specimen: whole blood. All receptors derive from an adult who was a healthcare worker with PCR-confirmed SARS-CoV-2 infection or an uninfected control (not recorded which). CDR3s include the opening cysteine and the closing phenylalanine or tryptophan. The D gene is left open where the match is weak. Size is stated for part of the rows, as once, few or many counts, or as a class when the clone is expanded.

clone_size: .
j_call: TRBJ2-1
d_call: TRBD2
v_call: TRBV7-9
cdr3_aa: CASSSTGLAGLNEQFF
cdr3_nt: TGTGCCAGCAGCTCGACGGGACTAGCGGGACTCAATGAGCAGTTCTTC

clone_size: many
j_call: TRBJ1-5
d_call: TRBD1
v_call: TRBV10-3
cdr3_aa: CAISGGQSNQPQHF
cdr3_nt: TGTGCCATCAGTGGGGGACAGAGCAATCAGCCCCAGCATTTT

clone_size: many
j_call: TRBJ2-5
d_call: .
v_call: TRBV9
cdr3_aa: CASSDWDDGFQYF
cdr3_nt: TGTGCCAGCAGCGACTGGGACGATGGGTTCCAGTACTTC

clone_size: many
j_call: TRBJ2-7
d_call: TRBD2
v_call: TRBV28
cdr3_aa: CASSLRLAELSYEQYF
cdr3_nt: TGTGCCAGCAGTTTACGACTAGCGGAGCTCTCCTACGAGCAGTACTTC

clone_size: medium-sized
j_call: TRBJ2-2
d_call: .
v_call: TRBV6-2/TRBV6-3
cdr3_aa: CASKWAGTTGELFF
cdr3_nt: TGTGCCAGCAAATGGGCCGGGACGACCGGGGAGCTGTTTTTT

clone_size: many
j_call: TRBJ2-3
d_call: TRBD2
v_call: TRBV7-7
cdr3_aa: CASSPGLAGRTDTQYF
cdr3_nt: TGTGCTAGCAGCCCGGGACTAGCGGGACGCACAGATACGCAGTATTTT

clone_size: few
j_call: TRBJ1-1
d_call: .
v_call: TRBV29-1
cdr3_aa: CSVEDPRGQRGTEAFF
cdr3_nt: TGCAGCGTTGAAGATCCCCGAGGGCAGAGGGGGACTGAAGCTTTCTTT

clone_size: many
j_call: TRBJ2-1
d_call: .
v_call: TRBV7-9
cdr3_aa: CASSSVVSSAQFF
cdr3_nt: TGTGCCAGCAGCTCCGTAGTTTCCTCCGCGCAGTTCTTC

clone_size: many
j_call: TRBJ1-6
d_call: .
v_call: TRBV3-1
cdr3_aa: CASSQDRQNSPLHF
cdr3_nt: TGTGCCAGCAGCCAGGACAGACAGAATTCACCCCTCCACTTT

clone_size: many
j_call: TRBJ1-1
d_call: .
v_call: TRBV3-1
cdr3_aa: CASSQGGPGAFF
cdr3_nt: TGTGCCAGCAGCCAGGGGGGGCCGGGAGCTTTCTTT

clone_size: .
j_call: TRBJ1-1
d_call: .
v_call: TRBV7-9
cdr3_aa: CASSLTGNTEAFF
cdr3_nt: TGTGCCAGCAGCTTGACCGGGAACACTGAAGCTTTCTTT

clone_size: medium-sized
j_call: TRBJ2-6
d_call: TRBD2
v_call: TRBV9
cdr3_aa: CASSARLAGGSGANVLTF
cdr3_nt: TGTGCCAGCAGCGCCCGACTAGCGGGAGGATCTGGGGCCAACGTCCTGACTTTC

clone_size: few
j_call: TRBJ2-1
d_call: .
v_call: TRBV25-1
cdr3_aa: CASRRGEQFF
cdr3_nt: TGTGCCAGCCGCCGGGGGGAGCAGTTCTTC

clone_size: .
j_call: TRBJ1-5
d_call: .
v_call: TRBV6-2/TRBV6-3
cdr3_aa: CASNDDPVPQHF
cdr3_nt: TGTGCCAGCAACGATGATCCCGTTCCCCAGCATTTT

clone_size: many
j_call: TRBJ1-6
d_call: TRBD1
v_call: TRBV6-5
cdr3_aa: CASSYKGTAGSYNSPLHF
cdr3_nt: TGTGCCAGCAGTTACAAGGGGACAGCTGGCTCCTATAATTCACCCCTCCACTTT

clone_size: few
j_call: TRBJ2-3
d_call: TRBD2
v_call: TRBV24-1
cdr3_aa: CATSDGTSGRHDTQYF
cdr3_nt: TGTGCCACCAGTGATGGGACTAGCGGGAGACACGATACGCAGTATTTT

clone_size: .
j_call: TRBJ1-1
d_call: .
v_call: TRBV7-9
cdr3_aa: CASSFTEGTEAFF
cdr3_nt: TGTGCCAGCAGCTTCACGGAAGGGACTGAAGCTTTCTTT

clone_size: few
j_call: TRBJ1-6
d_call: .
v_call: TRBV4-3
cdr3_aa: CASSQGQASPLHF
cdr3_nt: TGCGCCAGCAGCCAAGGACAGGCCTCACCCCTCCACTTT

clone_size: many
j_call: TRBJ2-7
d_call: .
v_call: TRBV5-4
cdr3_aa: CASSSQAEQYF
cdr3_nt: TGTGCCAGCAGCTCTCAAGCGGAGCAGTACTTC

clone_size: many
j_call: TRBJ1-6
d_call: .
v_call: TRBV20-1
cdr3_aa: CSALDSNSYNSPLHF
cdr3_nt: TGCAGTGCTCTCGACAGCAACTCCTATAATTCACCCCTCCACTTT

clone_size: many
j_call: TRBJ2-2
d_call: TRBD1
v_call: TRBV7-2
cdr3_aa: CASSSKRTGGQTGELFF
cdr3_nt: TGTGCCAGCAGCTCCAAACGGACAGGGGGTCAAACCGGGGAGCTGTTTTTT

clone_size: many
j_call: TRBJ1-2
d_call: .
v_call: TRBV12-3/TRBV12-4
cdr3_aa: CASSWGGKLNYGYTF
cdr3_nt: TGTGCCAGCAGTTGGGGGGGCAAACTTAACTATGGCTACACCTTC

clone_size: few
j_call: TRBJ1-6
d_call: .
v_call: TRBV28
cdr3_aa: CASFPGGSRNSPLHF
cdr3_nt: TGTGCCAGCTTCCCGGGGGGTTCGAGGAATTCACCCCTCCACTTT

clone_size: many
j_call: TRBJ1-4
d_call: .
v_call: TRBV7-9
cdr3_aa: CASSPPLNHPGKKLFF
cdr3_nt: TGTGCCAGCTCCCCCCCGCTGAACCACCCGGGGAAAAAACTGTTTTTT

clone_size: many
j_call: TRBJ2-7
d_call: .
v_call: TRBV27
cdr3_aa: CASSPTIVNSYEQYF
cdr3_nt: TGTGCCAGCAGTCCGACCATCGTTAACAGTTACGAGCAGTACTTC

clone_size: few
j_call: TRBJ2-7
d_call: .
v_call: TRBV7-3
cdr3_aa: CASSLSGVTFSYEQYF
cdr3_nt: TGTGCCAGCAGCTTATCCGGGGTGACGTTTTCCTACGAGCAGTACTTC

clone_size: many
j_call: TRBJ2-1
d_call: TRBD2
v_call: TRBV24-1
cdr3_aa: CATSDPSGSHNEQFF
cdr3_nt: TGTGCCACCAGTGACCCTAGCGGGTCCCACAATGAGCAGTTCTTC

clone_size: few
j_call: TRBJ2-2
d_call: .
v_call: TRBV12-3/TRBV12-4
cdr3_aa: CASSLYGTNTGELFF
cdr3_nt: TGTGCCAGCAGTTTATACGGGACTAACACCGGGGAGCTGTTTTTT

clone_size: many
j_call: TRBJ2-1
d_call: .
v_call: TRBV24-1
cdr3_aa: CATSDLGVGGGNEQFF
cdr3_nt: TGTGCCACCAGTGATTTGGGGGTAGGGGGAGGGAATGAGCAGTTCTTC

clone_size: many
j_call: TRBJ2-1
d_call: TRBD1
v_call: TRBV2
cdr3_aa: CASKGQGRNNEQFF
cdr3_nt: TGTGCCAGCAAAGGACAGGGGCGAAATAATGAGCAGTTCTTC

clone_size: many
j_call: TRBJ2-3
d_call: TRBD2
v_call: TRBV7-2
cdr3_aa: CASSLRSLAVDTQYF
cdr3_nt: TGTGCCAGCAGCTTAAGGAGTCTAGCGGTTGATACGCAGTATTTT

clone_size: many
j_call: TRBJ2-5
d_call: .
v_call: TRBV4-2
cdr3_aa: CASSRDRGGTETQYF
cdr3_nt: TGTGCCAGCAGCCGAGACAGGGGAGGGACGGAGACCCAGTACTTC

clone_size: many
j_call: TRBJ2-1
d_call: .
v_call: TRBV4-3
cdr3_aa: CASRVGRGFYNEQFF
cdr3_nt: TGCGCCAGCAGGGTGGGCAGGGGTTTTTACAATGAGCAGTTCTTC

clone_size: many
j_call: TRBJ2-3
d_call: .
v_call: TRBV29-1
cdr3_aa: CSVRAGPSYTQYF
cdr3_nt: TGCAGCGTTCGAGCGGGCCCCTCATATACGCAGTATTTT

clone_size: .
j_call: TRBJ1-2
d_call: .
v_call: TRBV18
cdr3_aa: CASSPLQGDNYGYTF
cdr3_nt: TGTGCCAGCTCACCTCTACAGGGAGATAACTATGGCTACACCTTC

clone_size: few
j_call: TRBJ2-1
d_call: TRBD2
v_call: TRBV10-3
cdr3_aa: CAISPNRGTSGHDEQFF
cdr3_nt: TGTGCCATCAGCCCTAACCGCGGGACTAGCGGTCACGATGAGCAGTTCTTC

clone_size: few
j_call: TRBJ1-1
d_call: .
v_call: TRBV6-2/TRBV6-3
cdr3_aa: CATSPGKNTEAFF
cdr3_nt: TGTGCCACCTCGCCAGGGAAGAACACTGAAGCTTTCTTT

clone_size: .
j_call: TRBJ2-5
d_call: TRBD2
v_call: TRBV6-2/TRBV6-3
cdr3_aa: CASSELAGVETQYF
cdr3_nt: TGTGCCAGCAGTGAACTAGCGGGAGTCGAGACCCAGTACTTC

clone_size: many
j_call: TRBJ1-2
d_call: .
v_call: TRBV19
cdr3_aa: CASTQGRGGYTF
cdr3_nt: TGTGCCAGTACCCAGGGGAGAGGTGGCTACACCTTC

clone_size: .
j_call: TRBJ2-1
d_call: TRBD2
v_call: TRBV27
cdr3_aa: CASSSGSSGYYNEQFF
cdr3_nt: TGTGCCAGCAGTTCAGGGTCTAGCGGGTACTACAATGAGCAGTTCTTC

clone_size: many
j_call: TRBJ1-5
d_call: .
v_call: TRBV12-3/TRBV12-4
cdr3_aa: CASSSLSSNQPQHF
cdr3_nt: TGTGCCAGCAGCTCACTCTCTTCCAATCAGCCCCAGCATTTT

clone_size: many
j_call: TRBJ2-5
d_call: .
v_call: TRBV7-2
cdr3_aa: CASSLDPGLQTQYF
cdr3_nt: TGTGCCAGCAGCTTAGATCCGGGTCTCCAGACCCAGTACTTC

clone_size: many
j_call: TRBJ2-3
d_call: .
v_call: TRBV7-9
cdr3_aa: CASNQIGNTDTQYF
cdr3_nt: TGTGCCAGCAACCAAATAGGCAACACAGATACGCAGTATTTT

clone_size: many
j_call: TRBJ2-1
d_call: TRBD2
v_call: TRBV20-1
cdr3_aa: CSARARWLAGYNEQFF
cdr3_nt: TGCAGTGCTAGGGCCCGGTGGCTAGCGGGTTACAATGAGCAGTTCTTC

clone_size: many
j_call: TRBJ2-7
d_call: .
v_call: TRBV28
cdr3_aa: CASSLGGSSYEQYF
cdr3_nt: TGTGCCAGCAGTTTAGGGGGTTCCAGCTACGAGCAGTACTTC

clone_size: many
j_call: TRBJ2-7
d_call: .
v_call: TRBV28
cdr3_aa: CASSQLTVPYEQYF
cdr3_nt: TGTGCCAGCAGTCAGCTGACAGTACCCTACGAGCAGTACTTC

clone_size: many
j_call: TRBJ2-2
d_call: TRBD1
v_call: TRBV5-4
cdr3_aa: CASSLGQGHTGELFF
cdr3_nt: TGTGCCAGCAGCCTGGGACAGGGCCACACCGGGGAGCTGTTTTTT

clone_size: .
j_call: TRBJ2-2
d_call: .
v_call: TRBV28
cdr3_aa: CASSRLPAVGSTGELFF
cdr3_nt: TGTGCCAGCAGCCGACTGCCGGCCGTAGGCTCCACCGGGGAGCTGTTTTTT

clone_size: many
j_call: TRBJ2-2
d_call: .
v_call: TRBV4-3
cdr3_aa: CASSQDGGGGHTGELFF
cdr3_nt: TGCGCCAGCAGCCAAGATGGGGGCGGGGGTCACACCGGGGAGCTGTTTTTT

clone_size: many
j_call: TRBJ2-1
d_call: TRBD2
v_call: TRBV6-2/TRBV6-3
cdr3_aa: CASSEGGGSYNEQFF
cdr3_nt: TGTGCCAGCAGCGAAGGCGGGGGCTCCTACAATGAGCAGTTCTTC

clone_size: .
j_call: TRBJ1-1
d_call: .
v_call: TRBV6-2/TRBV6-3
cdr3_aa: CASSVEQGAEAFF
cdr3_nt: TGTGCCAGCAGTGTGGAACAGGGTGCTGAAGCTTTCTTT

clone_size: many
j_call: TRBJ2-7
d_call: .
v_call: TRBV9
cdr3_aa: CASSVAGASSYEQYF
cdr3_nt: TGTGCCAGCAGCGTAGCCGGGGCAAGCTCCTACGAGCAGTACTTC

clone_size: many
j_call: TRBJ2-1
d_call: TRBD1
v_call: TRBV4-3
cdr3_aa: CASSQVQTGDSSYNEQFF
cdr3_nt: TGCGCCAGCAGCCAAGTACAAACAGGGGATAGCTCCTACAATGAGCAGTTCTTC

clone_size: .
j_call: TRBJ1-2
d_call: TRBD1
v_call: TRBV29-1
cdr3_aa: CSVEDHRGLDYGYTF
cdr3_nt: TGCAGCGTTGAAGATCACAGGGGGCTTGACTATGGCTACACCTTC

clone_size: few
j_call: TRBJ2-1
d_call: TRBD1
v_call: TRBV29-1
cdr3_aa: CSEGQGYNEQFF
cdr3_nt: TGCAGCGAAGGACAGGGGTACAATGAGCAGTTCTTC

clone_size: many
j_call: TRBJ1-2
d_call: .
v_call: TRBV29-1
cdr3_aa: CSVGSGANYGYTF
cdr3_nt: TGCAGCGTTGGGAGCGGGGCTAACTATGGCTACACCTTC

clone_size: medium-sized
j_call: TRBJ2-1
d_call: .
v_call: TRBV24-1
cdr3_aa: CATSGKAGALQFF
cdr3_nt: TGTGCCACCAGTGGAAAAGCCGGGGCCTTACAGTTCTTC

clone_size: many
j_call: TRBJ1-1
d_call: .
v_call: TRBV27
cdr3_aa: CASSRIQVAVTEAFF
cdr3_nt: TGTGCCAGCAGTCGGATTCAGGTGGCAGTCACTGAAGCTTTCTTT

clone_size: many
j_call: TRBJ1-5
d_call: .
v_call: TRBV6-5
cdr3_aa: CASSYSVDQPQHF
cdr3_nt: TGTGCCAGCAGTTACTCGGTGGATCAGCCCCAGCATTTT